This is a list of T cell receptor beta chains from one sample in a study of blood T cell repertoires in COVID-19. TCRdb keeps only in-frame clones here, not all; method: immunoSEQ multiplex PCR. The sample includes approximately 250,000 clones, 70% to 90% seen only once; the top ten take just under 1%. What was sequenced was peripheral blood. The receptor source for this set is a man aged 35 to 55 with acute or convalescent COVID-19. Both conserved end residues are part of each CDR3. The D gene is left open where the match is weak. Some rows mark clone size as missing; the rest say once, few, many or name a class of expanded clone.

J gene	clone size	V gene	D gene	CDR3 protein	CDR3 DNA
TRBJ1-3	-	TRBV11-2	-	CASSFAGSGNTIYF	TGTGCCAGCAGCTTCGCAGGGTCTGGAAACACCATATATTTT
TRBJ2-6	-	TRBV28	-	CASSTTSSRRKANVLTF	TGTGCCAGCAGTACTACCAGTTCCCGGAGAAAGGCCAACGTCCTGACTTTC
TRBJ2-2	-	TRBV4-2	TRBD2	CASSPLAGGYPNTGELFF	TGTGCCAGCAGCCCCCTAGCGGGGGGCTACCCGAACACCGGGGAGCTGTTTTTT
TRBJ2-3	-	TRBV5-4	TRBD2	CASSQLATSEDTQYF	TGTGCCAGCAGCCAACTAGCGACCTCTGAAGATACGCAGTATTTT
TRBJ1-1	-	TRBV30	-	CAWSGAGGTMNTEAFF	TGTGCCTGGAGTGGCGCCGGGGGAACAATGAACACTGAAGCTTTCTTT
TRBJ2-7	-	TRBV5-1	-	CASSLTGPWEQYF	TGCGCCAGCAGCTTAACAGGTCCGTGGGAGCAGTACTTC
TRBJ2-1	-	TRBV13	-	CASSLGLGGVYNEQFF	TGTGCCAGCAGCTTAGGCCTAGGGGGGGTTTACAATGAGCAGTTCTTC
TRBJ2-6	-	TRBV5-6	-	CASSTPGTGANVLTF	TGTGCCAGCAGCACCCCGGGGACTGGGGCCAACGTCCTGACTTTC
TRBJ1-2	few	TRBV3-1/TRBV3-2	-	CASSQQFNYGYTF	TGTGCCAGCAGCCAACAATTCAACTATGGCTACACCTTC
TRBJ2-2	-	TRBV28	TRBD2	CASSPPLAGYTGELFF	TGTGCCAGCAGTCCTCCGCTAGCGGGATACACCGGGGAGCTGTTTTTT
TRBJ2-3	-	TRBV4-2	-	CASASERGDTQYF	TGTGCCAGCGCCTCAGAGAGGGGGGATACGCAGTATTTT
TRBJ2-3	-	TRBV18	TRBD1	CASSLSTGSADTQYF	TGTGCCAGCTCACTTTCGACAGGGAGTGCAGATACGCAGTATTTT
TRBJ2-7	-	TRBV5-1	-	CASSLGGREQYF	TGCGCCAGCAGCTTGGGAGGGAGGGAGCAGTACTTC